One and the same sample provided the 5 T cell receptor beta chains below, sequenced in a study of shared clonotypes between healthy human individuals. Clones were sequenced by immunoSEQ multiplex PCR, and TCRdb holds only the in-frame ones, with some missing. The sample carries around 2.3 million clones, roughly 95% recorded once. Sequenced: naive CD4+ T cells sorted from blood. Subset in this sample: CD45RA+ positively selected. Receptor source: a man between 18 and 35 years old in good health.

The gene calls are TRBV6-1 and TRBJ2-5; 12 bases are a match to TRBD2. V was pared by 3 bases and J by 4 bases, with 9 bases of the junction left unmatched. In germline, CDR1 is MNHNS, CDR2 SASEGT. The CDR3 runs to 17 residues. In DNA, the CDR3 is TGTGCCAGCAGTGACTTGACTAGCGGGAGTTTTCGAGAGACCCAGTACTTC. Amino acid sequence: CASSDLTSGSFRETQYF.

Turning to this clone: Other DNA sequences from this sample encode an identical CDR3 as well. J is TRBJ2-7 and V is TRBV6-6; no firm D call. Germline lookup yields CDR1 MNHNY and CDR2 SVGAGI (reference sequence). The V end was cut by 0 bases, the J end by 2 bases, with 2 bases between. This CDR3 contains 12 residues. DNA of the CDR3: TGTGCCAGCAGTTACTCTACCTACGAGCAGTACTTC. Protein product: CASSYSTYEQYF.

V usage is TRBV30 and J usage is TRBJ1-2; D perhaps matches TRBD1 (5 bases). This CDR3 has 13 amino acids. Germline V gene lookup returns CDR1 GTSNPN and CDR2 SVGIG (reference sequence). The V end was cut by 2 bases, the J end by 9 bases, with 16 bases between. CDR3 sequence: CAWSPRGKDSYTF. CDR3 sequence (DNA): TGTGCCTGGAGTCCCCGGGGGAAGGATAGCTACACCTTC. The variable domain in full, with the rest retrieved from reference TRBV30 and TRBJ1-2, is SQTIHQWPATLVQPVGSPLSLECTVEGTSNPNLYWYRQAAGRGLQLLFYSVGIGQISSEVPQNLSASRPQDRQFILSSKKLLLSDSGFYLCAWSPRGKDSYTFGSGTRLTVV.

The gene calls are TRBV15 and TRBJ2-1; D is perhaps TRBD2 (7 bases). Trimming stripped 6 bases from V and 0 bases from J, with 12 bases between. CDR1 LNHNV and CDR2 YYDKDF come from the germline V gene (reference sequence). This CDR3 is 15 amino acids long. DNA for the CDR3: TGTGCCACCAGGGCGGGGGCCAACTCCTACAATGAGCAGTTCTTC. The encoded protein is CATRAGANSYNEQFF.

This sequence joins TRBV7-2 and TRBJ2-7, with 11 bases matching TRBD2. V lost 5 bases to trimming and J lost 3 bases; unmatched junction nucleotides: 6. The CDR3 sequence is 15 residues long. Germline CDR1 SGHTA, CDR2 FQGNSA. In DNA, the CDR3 is TGTGCCAGCAGCCTTAGCGGGAGGGAAATCTACGAGCAGTACTTC. Its protein product is CASSLSGREIYEQYF.